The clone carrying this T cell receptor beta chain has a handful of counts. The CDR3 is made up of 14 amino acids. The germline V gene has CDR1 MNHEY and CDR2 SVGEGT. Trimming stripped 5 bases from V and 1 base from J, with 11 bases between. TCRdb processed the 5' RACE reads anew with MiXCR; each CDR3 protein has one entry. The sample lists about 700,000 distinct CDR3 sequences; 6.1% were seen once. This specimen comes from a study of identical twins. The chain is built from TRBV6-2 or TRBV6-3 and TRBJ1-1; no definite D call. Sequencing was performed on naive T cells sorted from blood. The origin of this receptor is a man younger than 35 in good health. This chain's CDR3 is CASSGVFQNTEAFF. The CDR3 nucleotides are TGTGCCAGCAGTGGGGTCTTCCAGAACACTGAAGCTTTCTTT.